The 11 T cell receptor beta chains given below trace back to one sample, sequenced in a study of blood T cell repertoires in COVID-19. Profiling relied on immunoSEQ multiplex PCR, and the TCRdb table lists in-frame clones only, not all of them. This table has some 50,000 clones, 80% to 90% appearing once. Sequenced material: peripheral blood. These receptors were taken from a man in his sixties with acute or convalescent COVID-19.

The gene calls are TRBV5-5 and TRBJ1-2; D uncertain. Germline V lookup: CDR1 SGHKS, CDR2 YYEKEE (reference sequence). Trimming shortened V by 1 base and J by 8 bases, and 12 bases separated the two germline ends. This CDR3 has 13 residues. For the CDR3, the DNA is TGTGCCAGCAGCTTGAACTCCGGAGGAGGCTACACCTTC. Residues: CASSLNSGGGYTF.

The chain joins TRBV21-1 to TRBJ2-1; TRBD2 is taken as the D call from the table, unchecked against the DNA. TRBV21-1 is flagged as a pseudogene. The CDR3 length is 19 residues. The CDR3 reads CASSRPGKSGVRGHNEQFF. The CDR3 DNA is TGTGCCAGCAGCAGACCGGGAAAGTCGGGAGTCCGGGGTCACAATGAGCAGTTCTTC.

The CDR3 loop is CASSLDWDSQETQYF. The CDR3, as DNA: TGCGCCAGCAGCTTGGATTGGGACAGTCAAGAGACCCAGTACTTC. The V and J genes are TRBV5-1 and TRBJ2-5; 7 nucleotides align to TRBD1. The CDR3 covers 15 residues. CDR1 is SGHRS and CDR2 is YFSETQ in the germline V gene. The V and J ends lost 0 bases and 2 bases, in that order; junction bases with no gene match: 4.

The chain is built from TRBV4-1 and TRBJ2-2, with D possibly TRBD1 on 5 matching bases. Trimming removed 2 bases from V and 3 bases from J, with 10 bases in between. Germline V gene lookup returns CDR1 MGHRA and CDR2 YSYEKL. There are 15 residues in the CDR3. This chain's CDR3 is CASSQFKQDTGELFF. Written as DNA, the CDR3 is TGCGCCAGCAGCCAATTTAAACAGGACACCGGGGAGCTGTTTTTT.

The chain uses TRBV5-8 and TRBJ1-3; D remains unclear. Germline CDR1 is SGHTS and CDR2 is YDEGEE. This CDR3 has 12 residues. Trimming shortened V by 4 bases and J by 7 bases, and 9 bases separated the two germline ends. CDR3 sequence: CASSQMSNTIYF. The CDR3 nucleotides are TGTGCCAGCAGCCAGATGTCCAACACCATATATTTT.

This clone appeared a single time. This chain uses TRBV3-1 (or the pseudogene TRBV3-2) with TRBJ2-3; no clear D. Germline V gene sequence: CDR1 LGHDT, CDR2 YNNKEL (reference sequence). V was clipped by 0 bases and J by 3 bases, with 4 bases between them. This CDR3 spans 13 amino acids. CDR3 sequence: CASSQDETDTQYF. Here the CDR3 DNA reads TGTGCCAGCAGCCAAGACGAGACAGATACGCAGTATTTT.

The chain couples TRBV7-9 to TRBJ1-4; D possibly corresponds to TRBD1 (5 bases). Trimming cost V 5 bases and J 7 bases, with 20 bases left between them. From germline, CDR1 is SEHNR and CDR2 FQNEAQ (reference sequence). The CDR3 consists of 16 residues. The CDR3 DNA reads TGTGCCAGCAGCCAAATCGGGGGAGGGGCTGCTGAAAAACTGTTTTTT. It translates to CASSQIGGGAAEKLFF. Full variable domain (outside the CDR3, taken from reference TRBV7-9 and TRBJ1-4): DTGVSQNPRHKITKRGQNVTFRCDPISEHNRLYWYRQTLGQGPEFLTYFQNEAQLEKSRLLSDRFSAERPKGSFSTLEIQRTEQGDSAMYLCASSQIGGGAAEKLFFGSGTQLSVL.

The CDR3 is CASSRDRGDQPQHF. The CDR3 region has the DNA TGTGCCAGCAGCCGAGACAGGGGGGATCAGCCCCAGCATTTT. The V call is TRBV11-2, the J call TRBJ1-5; 9 bases are a match to TRBD1. After removal of 5 bases from V and 5 bases from J, the junction contained 4 bases not matched to a gene. Looked up from germline, CDR1 is SGHAT and CDR2 is FQNNGV. The CDR3 contains 14 residues.

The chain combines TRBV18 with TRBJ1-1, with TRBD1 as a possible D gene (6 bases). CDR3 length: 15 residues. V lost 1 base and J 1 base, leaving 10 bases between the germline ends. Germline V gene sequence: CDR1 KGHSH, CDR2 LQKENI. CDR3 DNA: TGTGCCAGCTCACCACAGAGGACAGAGAACACTGAAGCTTTCTTT. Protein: CASSPQRTENTEAFF. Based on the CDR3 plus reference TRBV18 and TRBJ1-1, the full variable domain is NAGVMQNPRHLVRRRGQEARLRCSPMKGHSHVYWYRQLPEEGLKFMVYLQKENIIDESGMPKERFSAEFPKEGPSILRIQQVVRGDSAAYFCASSPQRTENTEAFFGQGTRLTVV.

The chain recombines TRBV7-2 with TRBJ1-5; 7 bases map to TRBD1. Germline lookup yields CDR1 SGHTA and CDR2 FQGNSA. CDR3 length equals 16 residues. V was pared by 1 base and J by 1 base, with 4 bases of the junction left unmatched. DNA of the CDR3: TGTGCCAGCAGCTTAGGAAGGGGGCGAAGCAATCAGCCCCAGCATTTT. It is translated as CASSLGRGRSNQPQHF.

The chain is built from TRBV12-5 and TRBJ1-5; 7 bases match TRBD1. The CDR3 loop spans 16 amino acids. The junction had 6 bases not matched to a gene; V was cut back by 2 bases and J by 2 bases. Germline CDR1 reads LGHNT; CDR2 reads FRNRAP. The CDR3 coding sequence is TGTGCTAGTGGTTTGACTTCCGGGACAGGCAATCAGCCCCAGCATTTT. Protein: CASGLTSGTGNQPQHF.